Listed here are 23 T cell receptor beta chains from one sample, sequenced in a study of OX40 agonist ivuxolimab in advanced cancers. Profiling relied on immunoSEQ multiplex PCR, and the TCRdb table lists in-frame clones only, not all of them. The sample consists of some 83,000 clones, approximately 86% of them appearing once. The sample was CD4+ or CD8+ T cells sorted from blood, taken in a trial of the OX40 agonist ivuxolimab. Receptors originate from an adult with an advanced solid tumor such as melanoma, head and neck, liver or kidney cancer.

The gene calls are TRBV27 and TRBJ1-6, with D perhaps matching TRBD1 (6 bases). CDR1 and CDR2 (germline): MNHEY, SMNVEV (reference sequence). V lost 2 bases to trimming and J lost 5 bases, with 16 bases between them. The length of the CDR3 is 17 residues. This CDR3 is CASSLLWRGSNNSPLHF. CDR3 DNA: TGTGCCAGCAGTTTACTTTGGAGGGGGTCGAATAATTCACCCCTCCACTTT.

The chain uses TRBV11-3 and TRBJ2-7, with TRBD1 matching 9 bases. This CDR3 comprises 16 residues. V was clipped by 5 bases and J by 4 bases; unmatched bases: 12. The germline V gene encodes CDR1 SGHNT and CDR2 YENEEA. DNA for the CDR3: TGTGCCAGCAGCCCGGGACAGGGCGGTAAAGGTTACGAGCAGTACTTC. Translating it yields CASSPGQGGKGYEQYF.

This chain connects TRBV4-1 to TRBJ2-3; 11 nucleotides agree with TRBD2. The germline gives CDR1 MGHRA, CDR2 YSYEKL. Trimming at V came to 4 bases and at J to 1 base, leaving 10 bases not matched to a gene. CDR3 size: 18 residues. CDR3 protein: CASSPQRLAGGGTDTQYF. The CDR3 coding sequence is TGCGCCAGCAGCCCTCAGCGGCTAGCGGGAGGAGGCACAGATACGCAGTATTTT.

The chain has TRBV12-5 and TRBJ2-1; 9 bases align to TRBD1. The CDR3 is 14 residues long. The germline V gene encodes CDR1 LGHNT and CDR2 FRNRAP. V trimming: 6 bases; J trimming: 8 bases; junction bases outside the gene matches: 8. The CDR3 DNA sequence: TGTGCTAGTGGACGGGGACAGGGCTGGGATGAGCAGTTCTTC. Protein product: CASGRGQGWDEQFF.

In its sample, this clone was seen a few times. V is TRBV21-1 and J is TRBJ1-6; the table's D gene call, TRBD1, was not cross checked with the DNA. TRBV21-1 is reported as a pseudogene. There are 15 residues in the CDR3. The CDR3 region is CARGSYSSYNSPLHF. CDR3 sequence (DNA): TGTGCCAGAGGATCATACAGCTCCTATAATTCACCCCTCCACTTT.

CDR3 in amino acids: CASSPTGRSNGETQYF. The CDR3 region has the DNA TGCGCCAGCAGCCCCACGGGACGGTCAAATGGAGAGACCCAGTACTTC. The chain couples TRBV4-3 to TRBJ2-5; the D call may be TRBD1 or TRBD2 (5 bases each). V lost 4 bases to trimming and J lost 4 bases, with 19 bases between them. The CDR3 totals 16 residues. Per germline, CDR1 LGHNA and CDR2 YSLEER.

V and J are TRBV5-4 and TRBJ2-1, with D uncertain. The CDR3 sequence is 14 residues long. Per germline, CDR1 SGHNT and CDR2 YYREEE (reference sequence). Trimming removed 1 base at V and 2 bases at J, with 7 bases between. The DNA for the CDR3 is TGTGCCAGCAGCTTGTTACAGCCCTACAATGAGCAGTTCTTC. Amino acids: CASSLLQPYNEQFF.

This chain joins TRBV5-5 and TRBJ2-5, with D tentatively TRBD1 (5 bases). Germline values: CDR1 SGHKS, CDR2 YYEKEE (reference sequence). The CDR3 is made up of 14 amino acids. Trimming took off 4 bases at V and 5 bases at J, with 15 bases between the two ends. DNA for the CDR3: TGTGCCAGCAGCCTGGACGCAGGGTCGGAGACCCAGTACTTC. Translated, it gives CASSLDAGSETQYF.

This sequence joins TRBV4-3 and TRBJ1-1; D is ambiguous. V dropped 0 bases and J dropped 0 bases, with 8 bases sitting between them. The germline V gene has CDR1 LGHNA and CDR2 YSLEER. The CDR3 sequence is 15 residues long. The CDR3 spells CASSQDRAMNTEAFF. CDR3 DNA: TGCGCCAGCAGCCAAGATAGGGCCATGAACACTGAAGCTTTCTTT.

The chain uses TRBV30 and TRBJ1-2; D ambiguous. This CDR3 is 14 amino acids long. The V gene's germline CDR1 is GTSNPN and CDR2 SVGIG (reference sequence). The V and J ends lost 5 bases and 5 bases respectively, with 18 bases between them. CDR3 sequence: CAWSSQPGRYGYTF. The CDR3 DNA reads TGTGCCTGGTCCTCCCAGCCCGGGAGGTATGGCTACACCTTC.

CDR3 amino acids: CASSLAGVGGDQYF. CDR3 nucleotides: TGTGCCAGCAGCTTGGCAGGGGTCGGGGGGGACCAGTACTTC. The chain carries TRBV5-4 and TRBJ2-5, with TRBD2 matching over 8 bases. Unmatched junction bases numbered 8, after V lost 0 bases and J lost 10 bases. Germline V gives CDR1 SGHNT, CDR2 YYREEE (reference sequence). The CDR3 runs to 14 residues.

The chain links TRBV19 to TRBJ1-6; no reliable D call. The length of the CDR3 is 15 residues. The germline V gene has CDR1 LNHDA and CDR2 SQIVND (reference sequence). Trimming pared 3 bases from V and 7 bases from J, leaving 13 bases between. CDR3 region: CASSIPFGRNSPLHF. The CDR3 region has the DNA TGTGCCAGTAGTATCCCCTTCGGGAGAAATTCACCCCTCCACTTT.

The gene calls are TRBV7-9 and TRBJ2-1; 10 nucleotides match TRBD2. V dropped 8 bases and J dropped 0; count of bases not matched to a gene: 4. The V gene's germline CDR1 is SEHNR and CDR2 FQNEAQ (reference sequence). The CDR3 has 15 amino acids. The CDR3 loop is CASHSGRSSYNEQFF. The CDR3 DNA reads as TGTGCCAGCCATAGCGGGAGGAGCTCCTACAATGAGCAGTTCTTC.

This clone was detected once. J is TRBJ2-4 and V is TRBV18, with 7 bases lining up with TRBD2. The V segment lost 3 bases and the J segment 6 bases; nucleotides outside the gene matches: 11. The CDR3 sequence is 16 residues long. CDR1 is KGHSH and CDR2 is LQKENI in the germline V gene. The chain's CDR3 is CASSPVRGGQTNIQYF. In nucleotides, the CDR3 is TGTGCCAGCTCACCGGTTCGGGGAGGGCAGACAAACATTCAGTACTTC. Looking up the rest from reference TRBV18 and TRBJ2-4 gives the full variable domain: NAGVMQNPRHLVRRRGQEARLRCSPMKGHSHVYWYRQLPEEGLKFMVYLQKENIIDESGMPKERFSAEFPKEGPSILRIQQVVRGDSAAYFCASSPVRGGQTNIQYFGAGTRLSVL.

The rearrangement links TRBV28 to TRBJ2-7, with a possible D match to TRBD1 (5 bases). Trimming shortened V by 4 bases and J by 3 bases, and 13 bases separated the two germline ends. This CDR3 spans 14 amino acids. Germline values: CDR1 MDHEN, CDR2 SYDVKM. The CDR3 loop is CASSYDRKIYEQYF. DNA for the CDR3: TGTGCCAGCAGTTATGACAGAAAAATCTACGAGCAGTACTTC.

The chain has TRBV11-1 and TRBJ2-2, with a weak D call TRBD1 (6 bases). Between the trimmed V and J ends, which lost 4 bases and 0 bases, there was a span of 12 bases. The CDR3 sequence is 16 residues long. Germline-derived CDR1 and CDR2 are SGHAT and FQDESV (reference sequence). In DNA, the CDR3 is TGTGCCAGCAGCTCCGGACAGAGAACGAACACCGGGGAGCTGTTTTTT. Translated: CASSSGQRTNTGELFF. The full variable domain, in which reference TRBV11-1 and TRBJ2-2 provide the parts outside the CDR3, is EAEVAQSPRYKITEKSQAVAFWCDPISGHATLYWYRQILGQGPELLVQFQDESVVDDSQLPKDRFSAERLKGVDSTLKIQPAELGDSAMYLCASSSGQRTNTGELFFGEGSRLTVL.

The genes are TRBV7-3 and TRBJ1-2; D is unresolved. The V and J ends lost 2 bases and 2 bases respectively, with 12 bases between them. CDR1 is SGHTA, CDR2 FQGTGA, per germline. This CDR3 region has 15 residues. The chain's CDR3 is CASSLVPWKNYGYTF. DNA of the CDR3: TGTGCCAGCAGCTTAGTACCGTGGAAGAACTATGGCTACACCTTC. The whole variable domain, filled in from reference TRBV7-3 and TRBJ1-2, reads GAGVSQTPSNKVTEKGKYVELRCDPISGHTALYWYRQSLGQGPEFLIYFQGTGAADDSGLPNDRFFAVRPEGSVSTLKIQRTERGDSAVYLCASSLVPWKNYGYTFGSGTRLTVV.

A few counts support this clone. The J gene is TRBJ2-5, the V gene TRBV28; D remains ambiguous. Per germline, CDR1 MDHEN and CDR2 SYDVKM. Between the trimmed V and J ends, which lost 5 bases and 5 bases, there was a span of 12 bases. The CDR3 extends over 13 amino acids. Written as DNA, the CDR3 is TGTGCCAGCAGTACCCCAAATACGGAGACCCAGTACTTC. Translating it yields CASSTPNTETQYF.

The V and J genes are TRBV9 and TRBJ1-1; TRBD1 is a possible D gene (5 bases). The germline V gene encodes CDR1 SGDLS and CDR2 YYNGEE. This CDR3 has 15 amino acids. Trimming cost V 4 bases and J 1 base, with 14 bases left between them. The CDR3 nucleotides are TGTGCCAGCAGCCGGACCACCACAGGGAACACTGAAGCTTTCTTT. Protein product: CASSRTTTGNTEAFF.

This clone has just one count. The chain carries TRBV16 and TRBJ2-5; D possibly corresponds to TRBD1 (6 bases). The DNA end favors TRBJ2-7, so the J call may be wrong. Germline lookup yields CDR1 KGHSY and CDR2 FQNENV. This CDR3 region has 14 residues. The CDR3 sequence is CASSQSSRGREQYF. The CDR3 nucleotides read TGTGCCAGCAGCCAATCTTCCAGGGGTCGCGAGCAGTACTTC.

CDR3 DNA: TGTGCCACCAGCAGAGATAGCCTAGCGGGAGTAGTCGGGGAGCTGTTTTTT. Translation gives CATSRDSLAGVVGELFF. V usage is TRBV15 and J usage is TRBJ2-2; 10 nucleotides agree with TRBD2. The germline V gene has CDR1 LNHNV and CDR2 YYDKDF (reference sequence). Germline trimming cut 0 bases from V and 7 bases from J; bases unmatched to any gene: 8. The CDR3 consists of 17 residues.

The CDR3: CASSLNVETQYF. CDR3 nucleotide sequence: TGCGCCAGCAGCTTGAATGTCGAGACCCAGTACTTC. The chain links TRBV5-1 to TRBJ2-5; D is unclear. The CDR3 is made up of 12 amino acids. V was pared by 1 base and J by 5 bases, with 6 bases between. Germline CDR1 reads SGHRS; CDR2 reads YFSETQ. Drawing the rest from reference TRBV5-1 and TRBJ2-5, the complete variable domain is KAGVTQTPRYLIKTRGQQVTLSCSPISGHRSVSWYQQTPGQGLQFLFEYFSETQRNKGNFPGRFSGRQFSNSRSEMNVSTLELGDSALYLCASSLNVETQYFGPGTRLLVL.

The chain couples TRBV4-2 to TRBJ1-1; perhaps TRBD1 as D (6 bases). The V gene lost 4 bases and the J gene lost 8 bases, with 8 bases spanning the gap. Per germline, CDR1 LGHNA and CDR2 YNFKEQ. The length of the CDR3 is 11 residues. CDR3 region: CASSPGQEAFF. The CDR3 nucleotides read TGTGCCAGCAGCCCCGGACAGGAAGCTTTCTTT.